A selection of T cell receptor beta chains follows, all from one sample in a study of blood T cell repertoires in COVID-19. Sequencing was performed with immunoSEQ multiplex PCR; in TCRdb, only in-frame clones are kept and a portion is missing. The data contain some 200,000 clones, around 82% of them singletons. The specimen sequenced was peripheral blood. All receptors derive from a woman older than 75 with acute or convalescent COVID-19. Each CDR3 is given with its conserved first and last residue.

length	V	J	CDR3
16	TRBV6-5	TRBJ1-1	CASSYSGTGDWSEAFF
17	TRBV14	TRBJ2-1	CASSRTVSGGPNNEQFF
14	TRBV30	TRBJ1-4	CAWSIRQGREKLFF
15	TRBV2	TRBJ2-5	CASSAGQGVWETQYF
14	TRBV6-6	TRBJ1-2	CASSFHTRAEGYTF
14	TRBV7-3	TRBJ2-2	CASSFDYSTGELFF
13	TRBV12-3/TRBV12-4	TRBJ1-1	CASSLTGYTEAFF
15	TRBV5-1	TRBJ2-3	CASSLASYRTDTQYF
15	TRBV18	TRBJ2-1	CASSPLRGLHNEQFF
17	TRBV18	TRBJ1-5	CASSPGLQDGGNQPQHF
15	TRBV7-2	TRBJ2-2	CASSLDSANTGELFF
18	TRBV6-1	TRBJ2-5	CASSGFASGLAGQETQYF
14	TRBV5-1	TRBJ2-3	CASSLGGRTDTQYF
14	TRBV5-1	TRBJ1-1	CASSLEGVGTEAFF
13	TRBV5-1	TRBJ1-2	CASSRGPDYGYTF
15	TRBV5-8	TRBJ2-5	CASSPGLAGQETQYF
17	TRBV6-2/TRBV6-3	TRBJ2-5	CASSFPTGTSVAETQYF
12	TRBV7-9	TRBJ2-3	CASSLSTDTQYF
15	TRBV24-1	TRBJ2-3	CATSDFHSGLTQKYF
12	TRBV5-5	TRBJ1-1	CASSYSLAEAFF
17	TRBV4-1	TRBJ1-2	CASSQDWPQLGGDGYTF
14	TRBV5-1	TRBJ1-1	CASRYDRDRAEAFF
11	TRBV2	TRBJ1-2	CASRTGYGYTF
14	TRBV5-8	TRBJ1-1	CASSIMGQNLRAFF
12	TRBV19	TRBJ1-2	CASSPDSHGYTF
17	TRBV7-2	TRBJ2-5	CASSLARLAGGQETQYF
15	TRBV11-2	TRBJ1-1	CASSLFGQGNTEAFF
12	TRBV2	TRBJ1-2	CASSLGRGGYTF
14	TRBV5-1	TRBJ2-7	CASSLSGLPFEQYF
15	TRBV7-2	TRBJ2-5	CASSASGGYQETQYF
16	TRBV9	TRBJ2-1	CASSVSNRGGYNEQFF
13	TRBV9	TRBJ2-1	CASSPGSPNEQFF
16	TRBV7-9	TRBJ1-4	CASSLAEAATNEKLFF
16	TRBV6-2/TRBV6-3	TRBJ2-7	CASSGRTSGFSYEQYF
15	TRBV7-2	TRBJ2-1	CASDPDRGRYNEQFF
13	TRBV29-1	TRBJ1-1	CSAYDGFGSEAFF
16	TRBV20-1	TRBJ2-7	CSASFLAGGPRGEQYF